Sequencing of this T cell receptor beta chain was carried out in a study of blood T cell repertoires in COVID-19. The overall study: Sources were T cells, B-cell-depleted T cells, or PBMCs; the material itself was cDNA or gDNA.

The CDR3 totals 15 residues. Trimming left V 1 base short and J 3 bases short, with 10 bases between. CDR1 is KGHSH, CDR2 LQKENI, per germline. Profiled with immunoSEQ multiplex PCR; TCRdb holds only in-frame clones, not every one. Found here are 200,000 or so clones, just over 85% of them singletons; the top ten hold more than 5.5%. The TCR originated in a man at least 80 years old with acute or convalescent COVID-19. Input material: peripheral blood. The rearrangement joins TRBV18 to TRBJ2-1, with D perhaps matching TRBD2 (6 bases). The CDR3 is CASSPLAALYNEQFF. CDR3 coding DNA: TGTGCCAGCTCACCACTAGCGGCGCTCTACAATGAGCAGTTCTTC. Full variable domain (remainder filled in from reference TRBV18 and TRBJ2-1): NAGVMQNPRHLVRRRGQEARLRCSPMKGHSHVYWYRQLPEEGLKFMVYLQKENIIDESGMPKERFSAEFPKEGPSILRIQQVVRGDSAAYFCASSPLAALYNEQFFGPGTRLTVL.